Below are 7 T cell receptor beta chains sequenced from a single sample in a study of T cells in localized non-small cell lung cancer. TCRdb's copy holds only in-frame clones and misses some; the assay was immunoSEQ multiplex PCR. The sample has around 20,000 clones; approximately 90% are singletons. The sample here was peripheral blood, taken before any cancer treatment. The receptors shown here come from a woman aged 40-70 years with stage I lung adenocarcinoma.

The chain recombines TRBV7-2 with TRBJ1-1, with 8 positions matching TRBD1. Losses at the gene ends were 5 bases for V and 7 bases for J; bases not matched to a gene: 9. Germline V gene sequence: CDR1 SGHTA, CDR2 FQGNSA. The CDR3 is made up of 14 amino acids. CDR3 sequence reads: CASSIDRGRGEAFF. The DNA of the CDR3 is TGTGCCAGCAGCATTGACAGGGGAAGAGGTGAAGCTTTCTTT.

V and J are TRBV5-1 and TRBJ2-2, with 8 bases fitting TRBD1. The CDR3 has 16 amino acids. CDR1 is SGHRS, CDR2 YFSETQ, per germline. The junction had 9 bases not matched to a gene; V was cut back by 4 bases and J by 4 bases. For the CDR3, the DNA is TGCGCCAGCAGCCAAGGACAGGGATTGGGCACCGGGGAGCTGTTTTTT. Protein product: CASSQGQGLGTGELFF.

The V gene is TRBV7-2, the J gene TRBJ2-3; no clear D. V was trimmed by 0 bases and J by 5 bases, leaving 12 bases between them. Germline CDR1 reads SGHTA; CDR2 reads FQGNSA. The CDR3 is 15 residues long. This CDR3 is CASSLAHSLGDTQYF. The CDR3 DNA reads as TGTGCCAGCAGCTTAGCGCATAGCTTGGGAGATACGCAGTATTTT.

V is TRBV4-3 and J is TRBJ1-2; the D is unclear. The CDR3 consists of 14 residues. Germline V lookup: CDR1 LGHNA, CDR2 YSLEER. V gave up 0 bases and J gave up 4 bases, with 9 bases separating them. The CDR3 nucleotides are TGCGCCAGCAGCCAAGATCCAAGGGTCTATGGCTACACCTTC. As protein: CASSQDPRVYGYTF.

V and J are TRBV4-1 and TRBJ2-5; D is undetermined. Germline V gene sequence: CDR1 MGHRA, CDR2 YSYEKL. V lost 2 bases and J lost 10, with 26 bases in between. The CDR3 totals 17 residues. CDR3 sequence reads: CASSQFDPASLQEVQYF. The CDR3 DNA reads TGCGCCAGCAGCCAATTTGATCCGGCAAGCCTCCAAGAGGTCCAGTACTTC.

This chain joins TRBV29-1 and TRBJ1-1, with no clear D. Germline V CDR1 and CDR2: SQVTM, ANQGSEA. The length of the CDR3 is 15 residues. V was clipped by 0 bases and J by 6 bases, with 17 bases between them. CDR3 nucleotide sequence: TGCAGCGTTGAAGATCGGTTGTCTGGGGAGGCTGAAGCTTTCTTT. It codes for CSVEDRLSGEAEAFF.

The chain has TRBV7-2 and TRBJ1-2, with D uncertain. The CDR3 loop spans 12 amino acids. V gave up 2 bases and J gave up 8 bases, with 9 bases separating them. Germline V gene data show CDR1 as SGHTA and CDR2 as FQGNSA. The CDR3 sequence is CASSLFPGGYTF. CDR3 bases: TGTGCCAGCAGCTTATTTCCGGGAGGCTACACCTTC.